What follows are 26 T cell receptor beta chains derived from one specimen sequenced in a study of CD8 T cells in ankylosing spondylitis. TCRdb itself ran the 5' RACE reads through MiXCR, one entry per CDR3 protein. This sample has 250,000 to 400,000 distinct CDR3 sequences, with more than 9% found just once. Sequencing was performed on blood, either unsorted or a sorted T cell fraction (not recorded which). These receptors were obtained from a female donor with ankylosing spondylitis or in good health (not recorded which).

V and J are TRBV3-1 and TRBJ1-4, with D uncertain. CDR1 and CDR2 from the germline V gene are LGHDT and YNNKEL (reference sequence). The CDR3 consists of 15 residues. Trimming cost V 0 bases and J 3 bases, with 8 bases left between them. The CDR3 DNA reads TGTGCCAGCAGCCAAGATCAGGCGCCTAATGAAAAACTGTTTTTT. Translating gives CASSQDQAPNEKLFF.

This clonotype has only a few counts. The V gene is TRBV2, the J gene TRBJ1-2; D is uncertain. V was pared by 3 bases and J by 3 bases, with 11 bases between. This CDR3 region has 14 residues. Germline lookup yields CDR1 SNHLY and CDR2 FYNNEI. The CDR3 coding sequence is TGTGCCAGCAGTGATCCCAGGACTGACTATGGCTACACCTTC. This codes for CASSDPRTDYGYTF.

This clonotype was recorded a few times. The chain has TRBV6-2 or TRBV6-3 and TRBJ2-4; 14 bases are shared with TRBD2. The V and J ends lost 7 bases and 0 bases, in that order; junction bases with no gene match: 20. Germline CDR1 and CDR2: MNHEY and SVGEGT. CDR3 size: 22 residues. In DNA, the CDR3 is TGTGCCAGCACCGCTAGGGGCCCTCCGGGACTAGCGGGAGAGGCAGCCAAAAACATTCAGTACTTC. This translates into CASTARGPPGLAGEAAKNIQYF.

The gene calls are TRBV20-1 and TRBJ2-5; 7 nucleotides line up with TRBD2. The ends lost 4 bases at V and 5 bases at J; junction bases unmatched: 13. The length of the CDR3 is 15 residues. The germline gives CDR1 DFQATT, CDR2 SNEGSKA (reference sequence). The CDR3 sequence is CSATSPTWGGETQYF. For the CDR3, the DNA is TGCAGTGCTACCAGTCCGACGTGGGGAGGGGAGACCCAGTACTTC.

This clonotype was recorded at least ten times. This sequence joins TRBV20-1 and TRBJ1-5; tentative D call: TRBD1 (5 bases). Trimming removed 6 bases at V and 7 bases at J, with 16 bases between. This CDR3 has 13 amino acids. In germline, CDR1 is DFQATT, CDR2 SNEGSKA (reference sequence). The CDR3 bases are TGCAGTGCGAGCTTGGGGGGTGGCCAGCCCCAGCATTTT. Translation: CSASLGGGQPQHF.

This clonotype appeared many times. The V and J genes are TRBV6-5 and TRBJ1-2; 10 bases are shared with TRBD1. This CDR3 has 18 amino acids. The germline V gene has CDR1 MNHEY and CDR2 SVGAGI. V lost 4 bases and J lost 8; bases outside the gene matches: 19. CDR3 protein: CASSSPSYRDRGFDGYTF. In DNA form, the CDR3 reads TGTGCCAGCAGTTCCCCTTCTTACCGGGACAGGGGTTTTGACGGCTACACCTTC.

V is TRBV5-1 and J is TRBJ2-1; D not resolved. Deletions cut 6 bases from V and 8 bases from J, with 9 bases between. This CDR3 is 11 amino acids long. From germline, CDR1 is SGHRS and CDR2 YFSETQ. CDR3 sequence reads: CASKLADEQFF. CDR3 DNA sequence: TGCGCCAGCAAACTGGCCGATGAGCAGTTCTTC.

This clonotype was counted many times. The DNA for the CDR3 is TGTGCCACCAGCAAGGGCGGACGGACCGGGGAGCTGTTTTTT. Amino acids: CATSKGGRTGELFF. The chain couples TRBV15 to TRBJ2-2; D unresolved. Trimming shortened V by 4 bases and J by 5 bases, and 11 bases separated the two germline ends. This CDR3 contains 14 residues. From germline, CDR1 is LNHNV and CDR2 YYDKDF (reference sequence).

This clonotype was picked up a small number of times. Sequence at one end of the junction differs from germline and may be a read error. The gene calls are TRBV20-1 and TRBJ2-1, with a tentative D call TRBD1 (6 bases). The CDR3 is 18 amino acids. Germline V gives CDR1 DFQATT, CDR2 SNEGSKA (reference sequence). CDR3 in DNA: TGCTGTGCTAGAGTTACAGGGCGAGCCCTAATTCTATACAATGAGCAGTTCTTC. This codes for CCARVTGRALILYNEQFF.

This clonotype was recorded a few times. CDR3 nucleotides: TGCGCCAGCAGCACATGGACAGGGCCGGAGACCCAGTACTTC. Translating gives CASSTWTGPETQYF. The chain joins TRBV5-1 to TRBJ2-5, with 8 bases aligning to TRBD1. The CDR3 spans 14 residues. CDR1 SGHRS and CDR2 YFSETQ come from the germline V gene. Trimming at V came to 4 bases and at J to 5 bases, leaving 7 bases not matched to a gene.

This clonotype was counted a few times. V usage is TRBV12-3 or TRBV12-4 and J usage is TRBJ2-1; TRBD2 matches 9 bases. The CDR3 is made up of 18 amino acids. J lost 1 base, V lost 3 bases, and 10 bases had no gene match. For the CDR3, the DNA is TGTGCCAGCAGTTTTCGGCGGGGGGGCCTCCGGTCCTACAATGAGCAGTTCTTC. Translating gives CASSFRRGGLRSYNEQFF.

This clonotype showed up just a few times. The V call is TRBV7-2, the J call TRBJ2-7; 13 bases map to TRBD2. The V gene's germline CDR1 is SGHTA and CDR2 FQGNSA. The CDR3 length is 14 residues. V shed 4 bases and J 6 bases; nucleotides not matched to a gene: 3. The CDR3 region is CASSSGLAGVEQYF. In DNA, the CDR3 is TGTGCCAGCAGCTCAGGACTAGCGGGAGTCGAGCAGTACTTC.

This clonotype has a count of ten or more. J is TRBJ2-7 and V is TRBV29-1; D not resolved. V was clipped by 4 bases and J by 1 base, with 8 bases between them. The CDR3 is 12 residues long. Germline assignment: CDR1 SQVTM and CDR2 ANQGSEA. CDR3 DNA sequence: TGCAGCGTTGCCCGGGCTTCCTACGAGCAGTACTTC. Protein: CSVARASYEQYF.

This clonotype was detected ten times or more. The V gene is TRBV5-1, the J gene TRBJ2-1; a possible D gene is TRBD1 (6 bases). Trimming pared 5 bases from V and 7 bases from J, leaving 16 bases between. Germline V gene lookup returns CDR1 SGHRS and CDR2 YFSETQ. This CDR3 is built from 14 residues. CDR3 sequence (DNA): TGCGCCAGCAGACAACGGACAGCCGAAAATGAGCAGTTCTTC. It yields the protein CASRQRTAENEQFF.

This clonotype was observed at least ten times. The chain couples TRBV5-1 to TRBJ2-1, with a tentative D call TRBD2 (7 bases). Germline CDR1 is SGHRS and CDR2 is YFSETQ. The CDR3 consists of 17 residues. V was clipped by 4 bases and J by 0 bases, with 17 bases between them. The CDR3 bases are TGCGCCAGCAGCCGCATCATGGCGGGGGCCTCCTACAATGAGCAGTTCTTC. This codes for CASSRIMAGASYNEQFF.

The chain uses TRBV6-2 or TRBV6-3 and TRBJ2-1; TRBD2 aligns across 15 bases. Germline CDR1 reads MNHEY; CDR2 reads SVGEGT. CDR3 length: 17 residues. V gave up 7 bases and J gave up 8 bases; unmatched junction bases: 12. This chain's CDR3 is CASTHRPGTSGRHEQFF. CDR3 DNA sequence: TGTGCCAGCACTCACCGGCCCGGGACTAGCGGGAGGCATGAGCAGTTCTTC.

The rearrangement joins TRBV11-2 to TRBJ1-6; 10 nucleotides line up with TRBD1. Germline V gene data show CDR1 as SGHAT and CDR2 as FQNNGV. CDR3 length: 20 amino acids. V lost 0 bases to trimming and J lost 0 bases; unmatched junction nucleotides: 8. The CDR3 DNA reads TGTGCCAGCAGCTTAGAGGGACAGGGGATTTCGAGCTCCTATAATTCACCCCTCCACTTT. This gives the protein CASSLEGQGISSSYNSPLHF.

This clonotype appeared many times. The chain uses TRBV12-3 or TRBV12-4 and TRBJ2-1, with D hard to call. CDR3 length equals 14 residues. Between the trimmed V and J ends, which lost 3 bases and 6 bases, there was a span of 12 bases. The CDR3 region is CASSFTSGRNEQFF. In DNA, the CDR3 is TGTGCCAGCAGTTTTACGTCCGGGCGCAATGAGCAGTTCTTC.

This clonotype occurred many times. This chain connects TRBV7-2 to TRBJ1-2; D gene unclear. V was pared by 0 bases and J by 8 bases, with 10 bases between. Germline CDR1 reads SGHTA; CDR2 reads FQGNSA. This CDR3 is built from 13 residues. CDR3: CASSLAKGWGYTF. The CDR3 nucleotides read TGTGCCAGCAGCTTAGCAAAGGGTTGGGGCTACACCTTC.

This clonotype was counted at least ten times. The chain links TRBV5-1 to TRBJ2-7; 9 positions agree with TRBD1. CDR3 length equals 16 residues. Germline CDR1 reads SGHRS; CDR2 reads YFSETQ. The trim removed 0 bases at V and 4 bases at J, leaving 8 bases unmatched. The CDR3: CASSLDSGTGLYEQYF. The CDR3 DNA follows: TGCGCCAGCAGCTTGGATTCCGGGACAGGGCTTTACGAGCAGTACTTC.

This clonotype was counted ten times or more. Here the CDR3 DNA reads TGTGCCAGCTCCGAGGCCCAGGGGGGTTACAATGAGCAGTTCTTC. Translation: CASSEAQGGYNEQFF. This rearrangement joins TRBV18 to TRBJ2-1, with D perhaps TRBD1 (7 bases). V lost 6 bases to trimming and J lost 4 bases, with 16 bases between them. Germline values: CDR1 KGHSH, CDR2 LQKENI. The CDR3 consists of 15 residues.

This clonotype has at least ten counts. V usage is TRBV4-2 and J usage is TRBJ2-7; 10 positions match TRBD2. The trim removed 1 base at V and 0 bases at J, leaving 12 bases unmatched. CDR3 length: 19 amino acids. Germline assignment: CDR1 LGHNA and CDR2 YNFKEQ. Here the CDR3 reads CASSQVGKSLAGASYEQYF. CDR3 nucleotides: TGTGCCAGCAGCCAAGTTGGCAAGAGTCTAGCGGGGGCCTCCTACGAGCAGTACTTC.

The rearrangement links TRBV3-1 to TRBJ2-1; perhaps TRBD2 as D (6 bases). Germline CDR1 is LGHDT and CDR2 is YNNKEL (reference sequence). This CDR3 contains 16 residues. The V end was cut by 1 base, the J end by 4 bases, with 14 bases between. CDR3 nucleotide sequence: TGTGCCAGCAGCCAAGTGTCCAGCGGGCTGTACAATGAGCAGTTCTTC. Translated: CASSQVSSGLYNEQFF.

V and J are TRBV3-1 and TRBJ1-2, with D possibly TRBD1 on 5 matching bases. The V end was cut by 3 bases, the J end by 7 bases, with 24 bases between. There are 17 residues in the CDR3. Germline V lookup: CDR1 LGHDT, CDR2 YNNKEL (reference sequence). The chain's CDR3 is CASSQSFGSGQVCGYTF. Written as DNA, the CDR3 is TGTGCCAGCAGCCAGAGTTTTGGGTCAGGGCAGGTCTGTGGCTACACCTTC.

The table lists this clonotype with a few counts. This rearrangement joins TRBV18 to TRBJ2-5; the match to TRBD1 covers 7 bases. The CDR3 covers 13 residues. Germline lookup yields CDR1 KGHSH and CDR2 LQKENI. V shed 6 bases, J shed 5 bases, and the junction held 6 bases outside the gene matches. CDR3 coding DNA: TGTGCCAGCTCTCCTGGGACAGTGGAGACCCAGTACTTC. Translating gives CASSPGTVETQYF.

This clonotype has at least ten counts. The rearrangement joins TRBV7-8 to TRBJ2-1; D remains unclear. With 4 bases removed from V and 7 bases from J, the gap between germline ends came to 8 bases. This CDR3 is 12 amino acids long. Germline CDR1 and CDR2: SGHVS and FQNEAQ. In DNA, the CDR3 is TGTGCCAGCAGCTACCGGAGAAATGAGCAGTTCTTC. Encoded protein: CASSYRRNEQFF.